This passage covers 14 T cell receptor beta chains from one sample sequenced in a study of T cell changes during pregnancy in multiple sclerosis. Profiled with immunoSEQ multiplex PCR; TCRdb holds only in-frame clones, not every one. Of around 72,000 clones listed, around nine tenths are singletons. Material: CD4+ T cells from peripheral blood mononuclear cells, obtained before pregnancy. All receptors derive from a female donor with multiple sclerosis, enrolled in a pregnancy study.

The chain combines TRBV5-3 with TRBJ2-1, with a possible D match to TRBD2 (6 bases). TRBV5-3 is an open reading frame whose function is uncertain. The CDR3 extends over 13 amino acids. V dropped 4 bases and J dropped 4 bases, with 9 bases sitting between them. The CDR3 region has the DNA TGTGCCAGAAGCCGGACTATATACAATGAGCAGTTCTTC. It codes for CARSRTIYNEQFF.

The chain carries TRBV7-2 and TRBJ2-3, with 9 bases that match TRBD2. This CDR3 is built from 16 residues. Germline trimming cut 2 bases from V and 4 bases from J; bases unmatched to any gene: 7. Germline CDR1 SGHTA, CDR2 FQGNSA. CDR3 protein: CASSLLGGRAPDTQYF. In nucleotides, the CDR3 is TGTGCCAGCAGCTTACTGGGCGGGAGGGCCCCAGATACGCAGTATTTT.

V usage is TRBV9 and J usage is TRBJ2-7, with TRBD2 matching 14 bases. This CDR3 contains 15 residues. The V and J ends lost 0 bases and 6 bases, in that order; junction bases with no gene match: 2. Germline assignment: CDR1 SGDLS and CDR2 YYNGEE. In nucleotides, the CDR3 is TGTGCCAGCAGCGTAGGGACTAGCGGGAGGTTCGAGCAGTACTTC. It codes for CASSVGTSGRFEQYF.

The gene calls are TRBV11-2 and TRBJ1-1; D perhaps matches TRBD1 (5 bases). Germline lookup yields CDR1 SGHAT and CDR2 FQNNGV. This CDR3 spans 14 amino acids. The V end was cut by 2 bases, the J end by 6 bases, with 13 bases between. CDR3 in DNA: TGTGCCAGCAGCTTATCGGTATGGGGCCCTGAAGCTTTCTTT. It encodes CASSLSVWGPEAFF.

The chain recombines TRBV10-1 with TRBJ2-5; 8 bases are a match to TRBD1. The germline gives CDR1 WNHNN, CDR2 SYGVQD (reference sequence). V was clipped by 10 bases and J by 2 bases; unmatched bases: 9. The CDR3 sequence is 14 residues long. The CDR3 loop is CAISARDRQETQYF. CDR3 bases: TGCGCCATCTCGGCCCGGGACAGGCAAGAGACCCAGTACTTC.

The rearrangement links TRBV11-3 to TRBJ1-1, with D possibly TRBD1 on 6 matching bases. Germline V CDR1 and CDR2: SGHNT, YENEEA. The CDR3 has 15 residues. V was clipped by 0 bases and J by 2 bases, with 10 bases between them. The CDR3 DNA reads as TGTGCCAGCAGCTTAGAGGGGACAAGAAACACTGAAGCTTTCTTT. Translated, it gives CASSLEGTRNTEAFF. Together with reference TRBV11-3 and TRBJ1-1, the CDR3 gives the full variable domain: EAGVVQSPRYKIIEKKQPVAFWCNPISGHNTLYWYLQNLGQGPELLIRYENEEAVDDSQLPKDRFSAERLKGVDSTLKIQPAELGDSAVYLCASSLEGTRNTEAFFGQGTRLTVV.

The chain combines TRBV10-3 with TRBJ1-6; possible D gene TRBD1, 5 bases. Germline lookup yields CDR1 ENHRY and CDR2 SYGVKD. This CDR3 region has 13 residues. V was clipped by 6 bases and J by 7 bases, with 10 bases between them. CDR3 DNA: TGTGCCATCAGGCCCAGGGAAAATTCACCCCTCCACTTT. This sequence encodes CAIRPRENSPLHF.

The chain combines TRBV7-9 with TRBJ2-3; D unresolved. V lost 4 bases, J lost 5 bases, and 7 bases lay in between. This CDR3 is 12 amino acids long. CDR1 is SEHNR, CDR2 FQNEAQ, per germline (reference sequence). The CDR3 loop is CASSSSGDTQYF. CDR3 DNA sequence: TGTGCCAGCAGCTCCTCGGGAGATACGCAGTATTTT. The entire variable domain, with the rest obtained from reference TRBV7-9 and TRBJ2-3, is as follows: DTGVSQNPRHKITKRGQNVTFRCDPISEHNRLYWYRQTLGQGPEFLTYFQNEAQLEKSRLLSDRFSAERPKGSFSTLEIQRTEQGDSAMYLCASSSSGDTQYFGPGTRLTVL.

This chain links TRBV30 with TRBJ1-2, with D perhaps matching TRBD1 (5 bases). Trimming stripped 5 bases from V and 4 bases from J, with 5 bases between. CDR1 and CDR2 from the germline V gene are GTSNPN and SVGIG (reference sequence). The CDR3 has 10 amino acids. The CDR3 DNA is TGTGCCTGGGACAGCTATGGCTACACCTTC. Amino acid sequence: CAWDSYGYTF. The variable domain in full, with the rest retrieved from reference TRBV30 and TRBJ1-2, is SQTIHQWPATLVQPVGSPLSLECTVEGTSNPNLYWYRQAAGRGLQLLFYSVGIGQISSEVPQNLSASRPQDRQFILSSKKLLLSDSGFYLCAWDSYGYTFGSGTRLTVV.

The sample holds one count of this clone. V is TRBV6-5 and J is TRBJ2-7; perhaps TRBD1 as D (5 bases). Deletions cut 6 bases from V and 6 bases from J, with 12 bases between. Germline values: CDR1 MNHEY, CDR2 SVGAGI. The CDR3 runs 12 residues. Written as DNA, the CDR3 is TGTGCCAGCAGCAACAGGCCCTTCGAGCAGTACTTC. Its protein product is CASSNRPFEQYF.

The rearrangement joins TRBV19 to TRBJ1-5; the match to TRBD1 covers 8 bases. The germline V gene has CDR1 LNHDA and CDR2 SQIVND (reference sequence). CDR3 length equals 15 residues. J gave up 1 base and V 4 bases, and 3 bases lay outside the gene matches. CDR3 amino acids: CASSRGQGSNQPQHF. The CDR3 bases are TGTGCCAGTAGTAGAGGACAGGGAAGCAATCAGCCCCAGCATTTT.

The V gene is TRBV5-6, the J gene TRBJ1-4, with a possible D match to TRBD1 (5 bases). Looked up from germline, CDR1 is SGHDT and CDR2 is YYEEEE. The length of the CDR3 is 15 residues. Deletions cut 0 bases from V and 4 bases from J, with 10 bases between. The CDR3 nucleotides are TGTGCCAGCAGCTTGGGAACAGGCGGTAATGAAAAACTGTTTTTT. Its translation: CASSLGTGGNEKLFF.

The chain combines TRBV28 with TRBJ2-7, with 9 bases aligning to TRBD1. Germline values: CDR1 MDHEN, CDR2 SYDVKM. J lost 5 bases, V lost 7 bases, and 12 bases had no gene match. The CDR3 sequence is 15 residues long. The CDR3 sequence: CASTTPGTGSNEQYF. In nucleotides, the CDR3 is TGTGCCAGCACTACTCCGGGGACAGGGAGTAACGAGCAGTACTTC. Full variable domain (remainder filled in from reference TRBV28 and TRBJ2-7): DVKVTQSSRYLVKRTGEKVFLECVQDMDHENMFWYRQDPGLGLRLIYFSYDVKMKEKGDIPEGYSVSREKKERFSLILESASTNQTSMYLCASTTPGTGSNEQYFGPGTRLTVT.

The V call is TRBV19, the J call TRBJ2-2, with 8 bases aligning to TRBD1. The germline V gene has CDR1 LNHDA and CDR2 SQIVND (reference sequence). J gave up 4 bases and V 7 bases, and 5 bases lay outside the gene matches. The CDR3 loop spans 14 amino acids. Written as DNA, the CDR3 is TGTGCCAGTACCGACAGGGGCGGCACCGGGGAGCTGTTTTTT. Translating gives CASTDRGGTGELFF.